This entry is about one TCR beta chain. Its cognate antigen is unknown. This sample was taken from a study of cytomegalovirus exposure and HLA in healthy donors. Study background: In a previous analysis, more than 90 million unique TCR beta sequences were found from approximately 180 million T cells.

The study ran its PCR with 60 Vbeta and 13 Jbeta primers. Assay used: immunoSEQ multiplex PCR; TCRdb lists only in-frame clones, some missing. The table has approximately 110,000 clones, roughly 78% seen once. The germline gives CDR1 SNHLY, CDR2 FYNNEI. Deletions cut 4 bases from V and 6 bases from J, with 12 bases between. The CDR3 covers 14 residues. Study-level results: Productive status was seen about 90% or about 30% of the time for most TCR beta V segments in an earlier analysis. The authors listed around 150 TCR beta chains as cytomegalovirus-associated. Sequencing depth roughly uniform across donors was assumed in presence/absence analyses.

The receptor's source is a woman aged 40 to 49 in good health and CMV-seronegative. The source material was PBMCs. V usage is TRBV2 and J usage is TRBJ1-4, with D unresolved. CDR3 in amino acids: CASSGHPSDEKLFF. The CDR3 DNA follows: TGTGCCAGCAGTGGGCATCCTTCAGATGAAAAACTGTTTTTT.